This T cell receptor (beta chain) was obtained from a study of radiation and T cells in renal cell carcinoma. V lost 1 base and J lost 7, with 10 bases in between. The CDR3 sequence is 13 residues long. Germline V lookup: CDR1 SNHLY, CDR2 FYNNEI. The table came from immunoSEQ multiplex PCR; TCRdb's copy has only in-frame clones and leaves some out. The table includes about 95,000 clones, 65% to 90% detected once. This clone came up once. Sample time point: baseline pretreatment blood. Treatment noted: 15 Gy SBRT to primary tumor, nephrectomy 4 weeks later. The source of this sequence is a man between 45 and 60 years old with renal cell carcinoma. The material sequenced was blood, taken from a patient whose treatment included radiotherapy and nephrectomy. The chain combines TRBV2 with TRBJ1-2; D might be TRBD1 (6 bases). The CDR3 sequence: CASSEGGLGGYTF. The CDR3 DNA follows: TGTGCCAGCAGTGAAGGGGGGCTTGGTGGCTACACCTTC. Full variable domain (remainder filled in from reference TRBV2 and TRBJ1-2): EPEVTQTPSHQVTQMGQEVILRCVPISNHLYFYWYRQILGQKVEFLVSFYNNEISEKSEIFDDQFSVERPDGSNFTLKIRSTKLEDSAMYFCASSEGGLGGYTFGSGTRLTVV.